The clone carrying this T cell receptor beta chain was picked up many times. The V segment lost 6 bases and the J segment 5 bases; nucleotides outside the gene matches: 7. This CDR3 spans 14 amino acids. In building TCR beta libraries, iRepertoire HTBI primers were used together with Arm-PCR of CDR3 regions. MiXCR, run by TCRdb on the multiplex PCR reads, gives a single entry per CDR3 protein. The sample holds some 450,000 distinct CDR3 sequences; approximately 16% are singletons and the top ten take about 10%. Described time point: newly diagnosed GD, antithyroid drugs for less than 3 months. Making the TCR library involved RNA that had been extracted from PBMCs. This record comes from a study of regulatory T cells in long-lasting Graves disease. The sample was also linked to a second study, of T cells in Graves' hyperthyroidism and ophthalmopathy. That paper adds: A 13 V-J signature model discriminated ophthalmopathy versus stable hyperthyroidism.

The rearrangement joins TRBV12-3 or TRBV12-4 to TRBJ2-7; TRBD1 aligns across 10 bases. The specimen was peripheral blood mononuclear cells (PBMCs), collected at new diagnosis, from a patient treated with antithyroid drugs. This sequence originates from a young woman with Graves disease. CDR3 protein: CASRLLGTGDEQYF. CDR3 in DNA: TGTGCCAGCAGATTGCTTGGGACAGGGGACGAGCAGTACTTC.